This is a list of T cell receptor beta chains from one sample in a study of T cell repertoires in cytomegalovirus infection. TCRdb re-analysed the reads in MiXCR, keeping a single row per CDR3 protein. The sample lists tens of thousands of distinct CDR3 sequences, approximately 3.6% occurring once. Sequencing was carried out using PBMCs. These TCRs come from a human donor in good health (CMV status not recorded). Some clones in this sample may be carry-over from other donors' samples. Each CDR3 is given with its conserved first and last residue. Each record gives: clone size, V gene, D gene, J gene, CDR3 protein, CDR3 DNA. The D gene is left open where the match is weak. Not every row has a clone size; where given, it reads once, few, many or a size class.

few,TRBV2,.,TRBJ2-7,CASSTTGIINEQYF,TGTGCCAGCAGTACAACAGGGATTATTAACGAGCAGTACTTC
many,TRBV12-3/TRBV12-4,.,TRBJ1-2,CASTSQGYGYTF,TGTGCCAGCACCTCACAGGGATATGGCTACACCTTC
many,TRBV7-8,.,TRBJ1-5,CASSLLGRGLQPQHF,TGTGCCAGCAGCTTACTGGGGAGGGGATTGCAGCCCCAGCATTTT
few,TRBV6-2/TRBV6-3,TRBD2,TRBJ2-2,CASSYRREFTGELFF,TGTGCCAGCAGTTACAGGCGGGAGTTCACCGGGGAGCTGTTTTTT
medium-sized,TRBV7-8,.,TRBJ1-4,CASSLEGRKTNEKLFF,TGTGCCAGCAGCTTAGAAGGACGAAAAACTAATGAAAAACTGTTTTTT
many,TRBV27,TRBD1,TRBJ1-1,CASSLGPGQVNTEAFF,TGTGCCAGCAGTTTAGGACCGGGACAGGTGAACACTGAAGCTTTCTTT
many,TRBV7-2,.,TRBJ1-1,CASSFWGMNTEAFF,TGTGCCAGCAGCTTTTGGGGAATGAACACTGAAGCTTTCTTT
many,TRBV7-2,TRBD2,TRBJ2-3,CASSLGRGLGITDTQYF,TGTGCCAGCAGCTTAGGGCGGGGACTAGGGATAACAGATACGCAGTATTTT
many,TRBV10-3,.,TRBJ1-6,CAIQGRNSPLHF,TGTGCCATCCAGGGGAGGAATTCACCCCTCCACTTT
many,TRBV20-1,TRBD2,TRBJ2-7,CSAPRSGGYEQYF,TGCAGTGCTCCCCGCTCGGGAGGTTACGAGCAGTACTTC
many,TRBV14,TRBD2,TRBJ2-5,CASSQGFQRTSGIQTQYF,TGTGCCAGCAGCCAAGGGTTCCAGAGGACTAGCGGAATTCAGACCCAGTACTTC
many,TRBV12-3/TRBV12-4,TRBD1,TRBJ1-5,CASSWTGAGNQPQHF,TGTGCCAGCAGCTGGACAGGGGCAGGCAATCAGCCCCAGCATTTT
few,TRBV7-8,TRBD2,TRBJ2-1,CASSTPLAGGPNEQFF,TGTGCCAGCAGCACGCCACTAGCGGGGGGCCCCAATGAGCAGTTCTTC
many,TRBV28,.,TRBJ2-2,CAVLRDKNTGELFF,TGTGCCGTACTCCGGGACAAGAACACCGGGGAGCTGTTTTTT
many,TRBV7-3,TRBD2,TRBJ2-3,CASSSTSGRMDTQYF,TGTGCCAGCAGCTCGACTAGCGGGAGGATGGATACGCAGTATTTT
many,TRBV11-2,.,TRBJ1-4,CASSATGSPNEKLFF,TGTGCCAGCAGCGCCACAGGCAGTCCTAATGAAAAACTGTTTTTT
many,TRBV7-2,TRBD2,TRBJ2-4,CASSLPSRGDRHIQYF,TGTGCCAGCAGCCTCCCATCTCGGGGGGATAGGCACATTCAGTACTTC
few,TRBV7-2,.,TRBJ2-4,CASSPHPQNIQYF,TGTGCCAGCAGCCCACACCCCCAAAACATTCAGTACTTC
many,TRBV7-2,.,TRBJ2-2,CASSSEAGYTGELFF,TGTGCCAGCAGCTCCGAGGCCGGCTACACCGGGGAGCTGTTTTTT
many,TRBV7-2,TRBD2,TRBJ2-1,CASSPRGGAYNEQFF,TGTGCCAGCAGCCCTCGGGGGGGGGCCTACAATGAGCAGTTCTTC
.,TRBV11-2,.,TRBJ2-7,CASSLFPGSGYEQYF,TGTGCCAGCAGCTTATTTCCGGGTAGCGGTTACGAGCAGTACTTC
many,TRBV7-2,.,TRBJ1-5,CASSLSSLSNQPQHF,TGTGCCAGCAGCTTAAGCAGTCTGAGCAATCAGCCCCAGCATTTT
.,TRBV2,TRBD2,TRBJ2-7,CASRRGTSGAYEQYF,TGTGCCAGCAGAAGGGGGACTAGCGGGGCCTACGAGCAGTACTTC
many,TRBV7-9,.,TRBJ1-4,CASSLPVSGEKLFF,TGTGCCAGCAGCTTACCAGTATCAGGAGAAAAACTGTTTTTT
.,TRBV29-1,.,TRBJ2-7,CSVVYRTYEQYF,TGCAGCGTTGTATATCGGACGTACGAGCAGTACTTC
many,TRBV7-2,.,TRBJ2-5,CASSYVRGYQETQYF,TGTGCCAGCAGCTATGTCAGGGGCTACCAAGAGACCCAGTACTTC
many,TRBV7-2,.,TRBJ1-5,CASSLNFYQPQHF,TGTGCCAGCAGCTTGAACTTCTATCAGCCCCAGCATTTT
.,TRBV12-3/TRBV12-4,TRBD1,TRBJ2-7,CASSLQGAGSYEQYF,TGTGCCAGCAGTTTACAGGGGGCTGGGTCCTACGAGCAGTACTTC
many,TRBV7-2,.,TRBJ1-2,CASSLVASGSNGYTF,TGTGCCAGCAGCTTAGTTGCCAGCGGCAGCAATGGCTACACCTTC
many,TRBV10-3,.,TRBJ1-1,CAISDDSGTEAFF,TGTGCCATCAGTGATGATTCCGGGACAGAAGCTTTCTTT
many,TRBV9,.,TRBJ2-1,CASSVVGATYNEQFF,TGTGCCAGCAGCGTAGTAGGGGCGACCTACAATGAGCAGTTCTTC
many,TRBV7-2,TRBD1,TRBJ1-2,CASSLGGTDFYGYTF,TGTGCCAGCAGCTTAGGGGGGACAGACTTCTATGGCTACACCTTC
many,TRBV7-8,.,TRBJ1-1,CASSLTGRTEAFF,TGTGCCAGCAGCTTAACGGGGCGTACTGAAGCTTTCTTT
many,TRBV29-1,.,TRBJ2-1,CSGKTGSYNEQFF,TGCAGCGGGAAGACAGGATCCTACAATGAGCAGTTCTTC
many,TRBV7-6,.,TRBJ1-2,CASSSEVPSYGYTF,TGTGCCAGCAGCTCGGAGGTACCGTCTTATGGCTACACCTTC
many,TRBV7-8,TRBD2,TRBJ2-2,CASSSSRTSGSTGELFF,TGTGCCAGCAGCTCAAGCAGGACTAGCGGGAGTACCGGGGAGCTGTTTTTT
many,TRBV7-2,.,TRBJ2-1,CASSPTRSGAEQFF,TGTGCCAGCAGCCCAACTCGTTCGGGCGCTGAGCAGTTCTTC
many,TRBV7-2,.,TRBJ2-7,CASSLGSWNEQYF,TGTGCCAGCAGCTTGGGGTCTTGGAACGAGCAGTACTTC
many,TRBV7-6,TRBD2,TRBJ2-5,CASSAGLAGGQGETQYF,TGTGCCAGCAGCGCGGGACTAGCGGGAGGTCAGGGGGAGACCCAGTACTTC
many,TRBV29-1,TRBD2,TRBJ2-1,CSVEATSGWNEQFF,TGCAGCGTTGAAGCTACTAGCGGGTGGAATGAGCAGTTCTTC
many,TRBV6-2/TRBV6-3,.,TRBJ1-1,CASSPRMQGRGAFF,TGTGCCAGCAGCCCCCGAATGCAGGGTAGGGGAGCTTTCTTT
many,TRBV12-3/TRBV12-4,.,TRBJ1-2,CASSPGVPGGRGGYTF,TGTGCCAGCAGTCCTGGGGTACCCGGGGGCCGGGGAGGCTACACCTTC
many,TRBV7-2,.,TRBJ2-2,CASSNSGLGAGELFF,TGTGCCAGCAGCAACTCAGGGTTGGGGGCCGGGGAGCTGTTTTTT
many,TRBV7-6,TRBD1,TRBJ1-1,CASSLRDRGGEAFF,TGTGCCAGCAGCTTAAGGGACAGGGGGGGAGAAGCTTTCTTT
many,TRBV12-3/TRBV12-4,.,TRBJ2-2,CASSLQPGTGELFF,TGTGCCAGCAGTTTACAACCGGGCACCGGGGAGCTGTTTTTT
many,TRBV19,TRBD1,TRBJ1-1,CASSTGTGDHTEAFF,TGTGCCAGTAGTACCGGGACAGGGGATCACACTGAAGCTTTCTTT